These T cell receptor beta chains were read from a single sample in a study of graft-versus-host responses after intestinal transplantation. Assay: immunoSEQ multiplex PCR; the TCRdb copy retains only in-frame clones and omits some. The table records 8,500 to 14,000 clones, 76% of them present only once. The sequenced sample was ileum tissue, obtained 23 days after intestinal transplant. These receptors were taken from a human patient who received an intestinal transplant, so some T cells may come from the graft donor. Each CDR3 is given with its conserved first and last residue. D genes are given only for firm matches. Size values are once, few and many counts, or a class for expanded clones, and some rows have none.

clone_size	v_call	cdr3_length	d_call	j_call	cdr3_aa	cdr3_nt
.	TRBV11-3	15	.	TRBJ2-7	CASSSRTAGVREQYF	TGTGCCAGCAGCTCTCGGACGGCAGGGGTGCGGGAGCAGTACTTC
.	TRBV14	16	TRBD2	TRBJ2-3	CASSQDQRGGPDTQYF	TGTGCCAGCAGCCAAGATCAGCGGGGGGGCCCAGATACGCAGTATTTT
.	TRBV7-8	18	.	TRBJ2-6	CASSQSGLPTKSGQRPDF	TGTGCCAGCAGCCAATCGGGGTTACCCACAAAGTCGGGCCAACGTCCTGACTTC
once	TRBV5-1	14	.	TRBJ2-7	CASSLSGLSYEQYF	TGCGCCAGCAGCTTATCGGGACTCTCCTACGAGCAGTACTTC
once	TRBV9	18	.	TRBJ2-7	CASSVGFPSGVWNYEQYF	TGTGCCAGCAGCGTAGGTTTTCCCAGTGGGGTGTGGAACTACGAGCAGTACTTC
once	TRBV4-3	15	.	TRBJ2-7	CASSQEGQGNYEQYF	TGCGCCAGCAGCCAAGAAGGCCAGGGGAACTACGAGCAGTACTTC
.	TRBV4-3	13	.	TRBJ2-2	CASSQHNSVELFF	TGCGCCAGCAGCCAGCACAACAGCGTGGAGCTGTTTTTT
.	TRBV7-2	17	.	TRBJ2-1	CASSLAGWGRSYNEQFF	TGTGCCAGCAGCTTAGCTGGGTGGGGACGCTCCTACAATGAGCAGTTCTTC
.	TRBV27	13	TRBD1	TRBJ1-1	CASGQGWGTEAFF	TGTGCCAGCGGACAGGGGTGGGGGACTGAAGCTTTCTTT
.	TRBV6-5	14	TRBD2	TRBJ2-5	CASRSGSYGETQYF	TGTGCCAGCCGTAGCGGGAGTTACGGAGAGACCCAGTACTTC
.	TRBV7-4	15	.	TRBJ2-5	CASSSIGSRGETQYF	TGTGCCAGCAGCTCGATCGGGTCCCGGGGGGAGACCCAGTACTTC
once	TRBV6-5	12	TRBD1	TRBJ2-7	CAVRQGPYEQYF	TGTGCCGTCCGACAGGGGCCCTACGAGCAGTACTTC
.	TRBV4-2	15	TRBD1	TRBJ2-6	CASSQRGPGANVLTF	TGTGCCAGCAGCCAAAGGGGGCCTGGGGCCAACGTCCTGACTTTC
.	TRBV5-1	15	.	TRBJ2-7	CASSSQTVEAGEQYF	TGCGCCAGCAGCTCTCAGACAGTTGAAGCGGGTGAGCAGTACTTC
.	TRBV7-7	14	.	TRBJ2-7	CASSPQGRSYEQYF	TGTGCTAGCAGCCCCCAAGGCAGGTCCTACGAGCAGTACTTC
.	TRBV7-6	14	.	TRBJ2-1	CASRTSPLYNEQFF	TGTGCCAGCAGGACTTCGCCCCTCTACAATGAGCAGTTCTTC
.	TRBV29-1	15	TRBD2	TRBJ2-2	CSVDGGLADTGELFF	TGCAGCGTTGATGGGGGACTAGCGGACACCGGGGAGCTGTTTTTT
.	TRBV4-1	17	.	TRBJ2-1	CASSHGLSGPSYNEQFF	TGCGCCAGCAGCCATGGACTTAGCGGCCCCTCCTACAATGAGCAGTTCTTC
.	TRBV9	14	TRBD1	TRBJ2-7	CASSAGTERYEQYF	TGTGCCAGCAGCGCCGGGACAGAAAGATACGAGCAGTACTTC
.	TRBV14	16	TRBD1	TRBJ2-7	CASSLLPGQGAIEQYF	TGTGCCAGCAGTTTATTACCGGGACAGGGGGCGATCGAGCAGTACTTC
.	TRBV9	15	TRBD2	TRBJ2-1	CASSRGGAPYDEQFF	TGTGCCAGCAGCCGGGGGGGGGCCCCCTACGATGAGCAGTTCTTC
.	TRBV19	14	TRBD1	TRBJ2-1	CASSITGDYNEQFF	TGTGCCAGTAGTATAACAGGGGACTACAATGAGCAGTTCTTC
.	TRBV5-1	15	TRBD2	TRBJ2-3	CASSLVTSGWDTQYF	TGCGCCAGCAGCTTGGTGACTAGCGGGTGGGATACGCAGTATTTT
.	TRBV11-3	14	.	TRBJ2-3	CATPLGAKVDTQYF	TGTGCCACCCCCTTGGGGGCGAAGGTGGATACGCAGTATTTT
.	TRBV13	12	.	TRBJ2-7	CASSLLGYEQYF	TGTGCCAGCAGCTTACTCGGCTACGAGCAGTACTTC
.	TRBV4-3	15	.	TRBJ2-7	CASTTRLGLPYEQYF	TGCGCCAGCACTACGCGACTAGGACTCCCCTACGAGCAGTACTTC
.	TRBV5-1	19	TRBD2	TRBJ2-4	CASSLVGGPSGTPKNIQYF	TGCGCCAGCAGCTTGGTGGGGGGCCCTAGCGGGACCCCCAAAAACATTCAGTACTTC
once	TRBV2	16	.	TRBJ2-3	CASSPGQFVSTDTQYF	TGTGCCAGCAGCCCTGGACAGTTCGTTAGCACAGATACGCAGTATTTT
.	TRBV7-7	15	.	TRBJ2-5	CASSLATGSLETQYF	TGTGCTAGCAGCTTAGCTACAGGTTCCCTGGAGACCCAGTACTTC
.	TRBV10-3	11	.	TRBJ1-2	CAISGGYGYTF	TGTGCCATCAGTGGGGGCTATGGCTACACCTTC
.	TRBV4-2	15	TRBD2	TRBJ2-1	CASSQEAGGRGEQFF	TGTGCCAGCAGCCAAGAAGCGGGGGGGCGAGGTGAGCAGTTCTTC
.	TRBV18	14	TRBD1	TRBJ1-1	CASSRTGGWTEAFF	TGTGCCAGCTCACGAACAGGGGGCTGGACTGAAGCTTTCTTT
.	TRBV4-3	16	.	TRBJ2-7	CASSQVERTGRREQYF	TGCGCCAGCAGCCAAGTCGAAAGAACGGGCCGGCGGGAGCAGTACTTC
.	TRBV4-3	15	.	TRBJ2-5	CASSLRGRYQETQYF	TGCGCCAGCAGCCTCAGGGGTCGATACCAAGAGACCCAGTACTTC
.	TRBV11-2	16	TRBD2	TRBJ2-3	CASSLDPGLAGDTQYF	TGTGCCAGCAGCTTGGATCCGGGACTAGCGGGAGATACGCAGTATTTT
few	TRBV27	14	TRBD2	TRBJ2-3	CASSLAGAPDTQYF	TGTGCCAGCAGTTTAGCGGGAGCTCCAGATACGCAGTATTTT
.	TRBV7-2	14	TRBD2	TRBJ2-3	CASSPLAGTDTQYF	TGTGCCAGCAGCCCTCTAGCGGGAACGGATACGCAGTATTTT
.	TRBV4-1	15	TRBD2	TRBJ2-5	CASSPYSGNRETQYF	TGCGCCAGCAGCCCCTATAGCGGGAACCGAGAGACCCAGTACTTC
once	TRBV7-9	12	.	TRBJ2-1	CASSLGLNEQFF	TGTGCCAGCAGCTTAGGACTAAATGAGCAGTTCTTC
.	TRBV28	12	.	TRBJ2-7	CASSLIRYEQYF	TGTGCCAGCAGTTTGATAAGGTACGAGCAGTACTTC
.	TRBV5-4	13	.	TRBJ2-7	CASSLPASYEQYF	TGTGCCAGCAGCTTGCCGGCGTCCTACGAGCAGTACTTC
.	TRBV5-1	15	.	TRBJ2-3	CASSLAAGARDTQYF	TGCGCCAGCAGCTTGGCCGCGGGGGCAAGAGATACGCAGTATTTT
.	TRBV27	16	TRBD2	TRBJ2-1	CASSFVGLERYNEQFF	TGTGCCAGCAGTTTTGTTGGACTAGAGAGGTACAATGAGCAGTTCTTC
.	TRBV28	16	TRBD1	TRBJ2-2	CASSPRGPLLTGELFF	TGTGCCAGCAGTCCTAGGGGGCCTTTACTCACCGGGGAGCTGTTTTTT
few	TRBV27	17	TRBD2	TRBJ2-1	CASRSTSGVFSYNEQFF	TGTGCCAGCAGGTCCACTAGCGGAGTTTTCTCCTACAATGAGCAGTTCTTC
.	TRBV27	13	TRBD1	TRBJ1-2	CASRATGGGGYTF	TGTGCCAGCAGGGCGACAGGGGGAGGTGGCTACACCTTC